The 19 T cell receptor beta chains given below trace back to one sample, sequenced in a study of blood T cell repertoires in COVID-19. Repertoires were generated with immunoSEQ multiplex PCR, while TCRdb's copy carries only in-frame clones and drops some. Among about 62,000 clones, around 87% were seen once, and the ten largest hold under 20%. The source material was peripheral blood. The source of these receptors is an older woman with COVID-19, enrolled during active disease.

The CDR3 is CAISRTGESSYEQYF. CDR3 DNA: TGTGCCATCAGTAGGACAGGGGAGAGCTCCTACGAGCAGTACTTC. V gene TRBV10-3 combines with J gene TRBJ2-7; 9 nucleotides agree with TRBD1. CDR1 ENHRY and CDR2 SYGVKD come from the germline V gene. Losses at the gene ends were 5 bases for V and 0 bases for J; bases not matched to a gene: 5. The CDR3 is 15 amino acids.

The rearrangement joins TRBV30 to TRBJ1-1; 7 bases match TRBD1. J was trimmed by 10 bases and V by 3 bases; bases with no gene match: 14. This CDR3 has 14 residues. Germline V gives CDR1 GTSNPN, CDR2 SVGIG (reference sequence). The CDR3 reads CAWRRDRGKIGAFF. DNA of the CDR3: TGTGCCTGGAGGCGGGACAGAGGGAAAATAGGAGCTTTCTTT.

This clone was observed once. The V and J genes are TRBV7-9 and TRBJ1-2, with 7 bases fitting TRBD1. V shed 3 bases and J 6 bases; nucleotides not matched to a gene: 13. Per germline, CDR1 SEHNR and CDR2 FQNEAQ (reference sequence). The CDR3 is 16 residues long. This CDR3 is CASSFGVGGGPDGYTF. The CDR3 region has the DNA TGTGCCAGCAGCTTTGGAGTAGGAGGGGGCCCGGATGGCTACACCTTC.

This chain joins TRBV11-2 and TRBJ2-2; D might be TRBD2 (5 bases). Between the trimmed V and J ends, which lost 0 bases and 7 bases, there was a span of 6 bases. CDR1 is SGHAT and CDR2 is FQNNGV in the germline V gene. CDR3 length: 13 amino acids. The CDR3 coding sequence is TGTGCCAGCAGCTTAGATCGGGGCGGGGAGCTGTTTTTT. It yields the protein CASSLDRGGELFF.

This clone was seen only once. The chain combines TRBV5-1 with TRBJ1-3; a possible D gene is TRBD1 (6 bases). CDR3 size: 14 residues. V was shortened by 3 bases and J by 0 bases, with 7 bases between the two germline ends. From germline, CDR1 is SGHRS and CDR2 YFSETQ. In nucleotides, the CDR3 is TGCGCCAGCAGCTGGGGACACTCTGGAAACACCATATATTTT. Amino acid sequence: CASSWGHSGNTIYF.

The gene calls are TRBV7-9 and TRBJ1-5; unclear D gene. CDR1 and CDR2 (germline): SEHNR, FQNEAQ (reference sequence). Trimming left V 1 base short and J 6 bases short, with 16 bases between. This CDR3 is 16 amino acids long. The CDR3 sequence is CASSLVSPMNPQPQHF. The CDR3, as DNA: TGTGCCAGCAGCTTAGTTAGTCCGATGAATCCTCAGCCCCAGCATTTT.

The chain recombines TRBV11-3 with TRBJ2-7; D is possibly TRBD2 (6 bases). Trimming pared 5 bases from V and 6 bases from J, leaving 23 bases between. Germline CDR1 SGHNT, CDR2 YENEEA. The CDR3 totals 16 residues. CDR3 nucleotide sequence: TGTGCCAGCAGCCCCAGAGGGACTGGCAGCGGGTCCGAGCAGTACTTC. It codes for CASSPRGTGSGSEQYF.

This clone was seen a handful of times. The chain links TRBV11-3 to TRBJ1-1, with D perhaps TRBD1 (6 bases). Trimming removed 5 bases from V and 0 bases from J, with 13 bases in between. CDR1 SGHNT and CDR2 YENEEA come from the germline V gene. The CDR3 loop spans 15 amino acids. Here the CDR3 reads CASSITGLMNTEAFF. CDR3 in DNA: TGTGCCAGCAGCATTACAGGGCTGATGAACACTGAAGCTTTCTTT.

The chain links TRBV28 to TRBJ1-1; 7 nucleotides agree with TRBD1. The CDR3 sequence is 15 residues long. Germline CDR1 MDHEN, CDR2 SYDVKM. V was pared by 3 bases and J by 0 bases, with 4 bases of the junction left unmatched. CDR3 residues: CASSLWTGMNTEAFF. The CDR3, as DNA: TGTGCCAGCAGTTTGTGGACAGGAATGAACACTGAAGCTTTCTTT.

This chain connects TRBV30 to TRBJ2-6; TRBD1 aligns across 12 bases. From germline, CDR1 is GTSNPN and CDR2 SVGIG (reference sequence). V shed 8 bases and J 4 bases; nucleotides not matched to a gene: 6. CDR3 size: 15 residues. This CDR3 reads CAEGQGANGANVLTF. CDR3 DNA: TGTGCCGAGGGACAGGGGGCGAACGGGGCCAACGTCCTGACTTTC.

V gene TRBV27 combines with J gene TRBJ1-3, with 11 bases fitting TRBD1. The ends lost 6 bases at V and 8 bases at J; junction bases unmatched: 9. The germline V gene has CDR1 MNHEY and CDR2 SMNVEV (reference sequence). The CDR3 spans 15 residues. The CDR3 is CASRAGQGASDTIYF. CDR3 in DNA: TGTGCCAGCAGGGCTGGACAGGGGGCATCGGACACCATATATTTT.

The V call is TRBV6-5, the J call TRBJ2-1; the D gene is possibly TRBD2 (5 bases). The CDR3 is made up of 12 amino acids. Trimming removed 8 bases from V and 4 bases from J, with 9 bases in between. Germline V gene sequence: CDR1 MNHEY, CDR2 SVGAGI. CDR3 region: CASRGVYNEQFF. The CDR3 DNA reads as TGTGCCAGCCGGGGAGTTTACAATGAGCAGTTCTTC.

CDR3 nucleotides: TGTGCCAGCAGCCCCCCAGGCGGACAGGGCAACACTGAAGCTTTCTTT. Its translation is CASSPPGGQGNTEAFF. The chain has TRBV28 and TRBJ1-1; 8 bases match TRBD1. The length of the CDR3 is 16 residues. Germline V gene lookup returns CDR1 MDHEN and CDR2 SYDVKM. The V segment lost 6 bases and the J segment 2 bases; nucleotides outside the gene matches: 11.

This chain links TRBV7-9 with TRBJ1-4, with 9 positions matching TRBD1. Losses at the gene ends were 0 bases for V and 7 bases for J; bases not matched to a gene: 3. This CDR3 contains 15 residues. Germline V gene lookup returns CDR1 SEHNR and CDR2 FQNEAQ (reference sequence). The CDR3 spells CASSLAGQGTEKLFF. CDR3 DNA sequence: TGTGCCAGCAGCTTAGCTGGACAGGGGACTGAAAAACTGTTTTTT.

The chain couples TRBV6-5 to TRBJ1-1; the D gene is possibly TRBD1 (6 bases). Germline loops: CDR1 MNHEY, CDR2 SVGAGI. V lost 2 bases and J 1 base, leaving 14 bases between the germline ends. This CDR3 region has 16 residues. DNA for the CDR3: TGTGCCAGCAGTTACAGGGCAGGGGCGGGGAACACTGAAGCTTTCTTT. It yields the protein CASSYRAGAGNTEAFF.

A single count supports this clone. This chain links TRBV6-1 with TRBJ1-5; D call uncertain. With 0 bases removed from V and 6 bases from J, the gap between germline ends came to 15 bases. Germline V CDR1 and CDR2: MNHNS, SASEGT. The CDR3 is 16 residues long. The DNA of the CDR3 is TGTGCCAGCAGTGAAGCGGTTCCGGGAGTCGGTCAGCCCCAGCATTTT. The encoded protein is CASSEAVPGVGQPQHF.

J is TRBJ2-7 and V is TRBV6-2 or TRBV6-3; 9 bases are a match to TRBD2. The CDR3 consists of 15 residues. V lost 5 bases and J lost 2; bases outside the gene matches: 7. Germline assignment: CDR1 MNHEY and CDR2 SVGEGT. The CDR3 spells CASSDLAGAAYEQYF. DNA of the CDR3: TGTGCCAGCAGTGACTTAGCGGGAGCGGCCTACGAGCAGTACTTC.

This chain connects TRBV11-1 to TRBJ1-4, with D perhaps matching TRBD1 (5 bases). Germline loops: CDR1 SGHAT, CDR2 FQDESV (reference sequence). The CDR3 covers 14 residues. The V gene lost 3 bases and the J gene lost 3 bases, with 8 bases spanning the gap. The CDR3 loop is CASSLTAPNEKLFF. CDR3 DNA sequence: TGTGCCAGCAGCTTGACAGCCCCTAATGAAAAACTGTTTTTT.

Of note for this clone: At one end, the junction sequence differs from germline, possibly due to a read error. The chain carries TRBV7-7 and TRBJ2-2; 7 positions match TRBD1. This CDR3 has 13 amino acids. Germline CDR1 and CDR2: SSHAT and FNYEAQ (reference sequence). Written as DNA, the CDR3 is TGTGCTAGCAGCCCGGACAGGACCGGGGAGCTGTTTTTT. Its translation is CASSPDRTGELFF.